Listed here are 32 T cell receptor beta chains from one sample, sequenced in a study of Ad26.COV2.S vaccination and SARS-CoV-2 variants. Regarding treatment: some 20 received Ad26.COV2.S at low or high dose, single or two shots; about 5 received placebo; per-sample allocation not given. Specimens were obtained on day 63 following the first vaccine or placebo injection. Repertoires were generated with immunoSEQ multiplex PCR, while TCRdb's copy carries only in-frame clones and drops some. The sample records 410,000 or so clones, 90% being singletons. This sample comprised peripheral blood, obtained in a trial of Ad26.COV2.S vaccine versus placebo. The origin of the receptors is a person between 18 and 65 years old who received the Ad26.COV2.S COVID-19 vaccine or a placebo.

A note on this clone: Within the sample, other DNA sequences also encode this same CDR3. V usage is TRBV30 and J usage is TRBJ2-3; D is uncertain. The CDR3 totals 12 residues. CDR1 and CDR2 (germline): GTSNPN, SVGIG (reference sequence). V gave up 2 bases and J gave up 2 bases, with 5 bases separating them. The CDR3 nucleotides are TGTGCCTGGAGTCCCTCCACAGATACGCAGTATTTT. Protein product: CAWSPSTDTQYF. The full variable domain, with the rest looked up from reference TRBV30 and TRBJ2-3, is SQTIHQWPATLVQPVGSPLSLECTVEGTSNPNLYWYRQAAGRGLQLLFYSVGIGQISSEVPQNLSASRPQDRQFILSSKKLLLSDSGFYLCAWSPSTDTQYFGPGTRLTVL.

The chain recombines TRBV18 with TRBJ1-3; 10 bases match TRBD1. This CDR3 is 17 amino acids long. The germline V gene encodes CDR1 KGHSH and CDR2 LQKENI. The junction had 5 bases not matched to a gene; V was cut back by 3 bases and J by 0 bases. The CDR3 DNA follows: TGTGCCAGCTCACCTGCGACAGGGGGCAACTCTGGAAACACCATATATTTT. Residues: CASSPATGGNSGNTIYF.

The chain has TRBV20-1 and TRBJ2-7, with 8 positions matching TRBD1. This CDR3 has 15 residues. V gave up 3 bases and J gave up 3 bases; unmatched junction bases: 10. The germline V gene encodes CDR1 DFQATT and CDR2 SNEGSKA (reference sequence). The CDR3 protein is CSASGTGTGHYEQYF. The CDR3 DNA reads as TGCAGTGCTAGTGGAACAGGGACAGGTCACTACGAGCAGTACTTC.

CDR3 sequence: CASSETSGFSYEQYF. DNA for the CDR3: TGTGCCAGCAGTGAGACTAGCGGGTTCTCCTACGAGCAGTACTTC. V gene TRBV28 combines with J gene TRBJ2-7; 10 bases match TRBD2. CDR3 length: 15 residues. Germline CDR1 MDHEN, CDR2 SYDVKM. Trimming at V came to 5 bases and at J to 0 bases, leaving 4 bases not matched to a gene.

The chain is built from TRBV30 and TRBJ2-7; D could derive from TRBD1 or TRBD2 (5 bases each). Germline V gene lookup returns CDR1 GTSNPN and CDR2 SVGIG (reference sequence). The CDR3 is made up of 13 amino acids. V was pared by 1 base and J by 2 bases, with 9 bases between. The CDR3: CAWSGDRAYEQYF. Written as DNA, the CDR3 is TGTGCCTGGAGTGGGGACCGTGCCTACGAGCAGTACTTC.

The sample holds one count of this clone. This chain joins TRBV19 and TRBJ2-1, with 10 positions matching TRBD1. Germline CDR1 and CDR2: LNHDA and SQIVND (reference sequence). The CDR3 has 13 residues. Germline trimming cut 6 bases from V and 5 bases from J; bases unmatched to any gene: 1. CDR3 region: CASRGTGDNEQFF. The CDR3 DNA reads TGTGCCAGTAGGGGGACAGGGGACAATGAGCAGTTCTTC.

This sequence joins TRBV30 and TRBJ2-7; 8 bases are a match to TRBD1. V was clipped by 0 bases and J by 3 bases; unmatched bases: 7. The CDR3 totals 15 residues. The germline V gene encodes CDR1 GTSNPN and CDR2 SVGIG (reference sequence). CDR3 bases: TGTGCCTGGAGTGTCAAGGGACAGGCTATCTACGAGCAGTACTTC. It codes for CAWSVKGQAIYEQYF.

This clone was recorded once. This chain links TRBV9 with TRBJ2-2; the D is unclear. Germline V gene data show CDR1 as SGDLS and CDR2 as YYNGEE. The CDR3 extends over 16 amino acids. The V gene lost 3 bases and the J gene lost 1 base, with 13 bases spanning the gap. The CDR3 DNA sequence: TGTGCCAGCAGCGGTAGACCTCATGAGAACACCGGGGAGCTGTTTTTT. This encodes CASSGRPHENTGELFF.

The J gene is TRBJ1-1, the V gene TRBV6-2 or TRBV6-3; weak D call: TRBD1 (5 bases). The CDR3 runs 14 residues. CDR1 and CDR2 from the germline V gene are MNHEY and SVGEGT. Trimming took 5 bases from V and 3 from J, leaving 13 bases between them. The CDR3 here is CASSRDRDYTEAFF. The CDR3 bases are TGTGCCAGCAGTCGAGACCGGGACTACACTGAAGCTTTCTTT.

This sequence joins TRBV28 and TRBJ2-7; TRBD1 agrees at 9 bases. The J segment lost 1 base and the V segment lost 4 bases, leaving 5 bases of the junction unmatched. Germline CDR1 reads MDHEN; CDR2 reads SYDVKM. The CDR3 spans 15 residues. CDR3 amino acids: CASSSLGQGSYEQYF. CDR3 in DNA: TGTGCCAGCAGTTCCCTAGGACAGGGGTCCTACGAGCAGTACTTC.

This rearrangement joins TRBV9 to TRBJ2-3; no firm D call. Germline CDR1 and CDR2: SGDLS and YYNGEE. This CDR3 is built from 13 residues. Trimming pared 3 bases from V and 3 bases from J, leaving 8 bases between. CDR3 DNA sequence: TGTGCCAGCAGCGGGAGTGGAACAGATACGCAGTATTTT. It codes for CASSGSGTDTQYF.

This clone was recorded a few times. The rearrangement uses TRBV7-2 and TRBJ2-7; D unclear. The V gene lost 3 bases and the J gene lost 2 bases, with 5 bases spanning the gap. Germline V gene sequence: CDR1 SGHTA, CDR2 FQGNSA. The CDR3 is 12 amino acids. CDR3 in amino acids: CASSFHTYEQYF. CDR3 DNA sequence: TGTGCCAGCAGCTTCCACACCTACGAGCAGTACTTC.

The chain employs TRBV2 and TRBJ1-1; 8 nucleotides line up with TRBD1. This CDR3 contains 16 residues. The junction had 6 bases not matched to a gene; V was cut back by 2 bases and J by 1 base. The V gene's germline CDR1 is SNHLY and CDR2 FYNNEI. The CDR3 bases are TGTGCCAGCAGTGAAATTTACGACAGGGGGAACACTGAAGCTTTCTTT. It codes for CASSEIYDRGNTEAFF.

This clone was recorded only once. This chain joins TRBV21-1 and TRBJ1-2; the table calls TRBD1, which could not be checked here. TRBV21-1 is a pseudogene. The CDR3 is made up of 12 amino acids. The CDR3 DNA sequence: TGTGCCAGCAGGAGGACAGGTTTTGGCTACACCTTC. Residues: CASRRTGFGYTF.

The CDR3 DNA reads TGTGCCACCAGCGCCCGGACTAGCGGGTACAATGAGCAGTTCTTC. It specifies CATSARTSGYNEQFF. The chain carries TRBV15 and TRBJ2-1, with 11 bases identical to TRBD2. V was pared by 5 bases and J by 4 bases, with 4 bases of the junction left unmatched. This CDR3 is 15 amino acids long. Germline values: CDR1 LNHNV, CDR2 YYDKDF (reference sequence).

The chain recombines TRBV7-9 with TRBJ2-3; D is perhaps TRBD1 (5 bases). CDR1 and CDR2 from the germline V gene are SEHNR and FQNEAQ (reference sequence). Trimming pared 4 bases from V and 0 bases from J, leaving 8 bases between. This CDR3 is built from 14 residues. Written as DNA, the CDR3 is TGTGCCAGCAGCTGGGGCAGGAGCACAGATACGCAGTATTTT. The encoded protein is CASSWGRSTDTQYF. The full variable domain, rest sourced from reference TRBV7-9 and TRBJ2-3, is DTGVSQNPRHKITKRGQNVTFRCDPISEHNRLYWYRQTLGQGPEFLTYFQNEAQLEKSRLLSDRFSAERPKGSFSTLEIQRTEQGDSAMYLCASSWGRSTDTQYFGPGTRLTVL.

The chain has TRBV28 and TRBJ1-2; D is ambiguous. CDR3 size: 12 residues. Germline V gives CDR1 MDHEN, CDR2 SYDVKM. Trimming left V 5 bases short and J 3 bases short, with 7 bases between. Here the CDR3 DNA reads TGTGCCAGCAGTCTAGACGACTATGGCTACACCTTC. Its protein product is CASSLDDYGYTF.

This chain links TRBV18 with TRBJ2-4; the match to TRBD1 covers 7 bases. The CDR3 length is 16 residues. Germline lookup yields CDR1 KGHSH and CDR2 LQKENI. V gave up 0 bases and J gave up 2 bases; unmatched junction bases: 4. CDR3 in DNA: TGTGCCAGCTCACCACCCGCGACAGGGACCAAAAACATTCAGTACTTC. Encoded protein: CASSPPATGTKNIQYF.

CDR3 amino acids: CASSQAGPVEQYF. The CDR3 coding sequence is TGTGCCAGCAGCCAAGCGGGTCCGGTGGAGCAGTACTTC. The chain is built from TRBV3-1 (or the pseudogene TRBV3-2) and TRBJ2-7, with no clear D. The V end lost 1 base, the J end lost 7 bases, and 11 bases lay between the germline ends. The germline CDR1 and CDR2 sequences are LGHDT and YNNKEL (reference sequence). The CDR3 runs 13 residues.

The chain joins TRBV9 to TRBJ1-1, with TRBD1 matching 7 bases. Germline V gives CDR1 SGDLS, CDR2 YYNGEE. This CDR3 has 14 amino acids. Germline trimming cut 4 bases from V and 2 bases from J; bases unmatched to any gene: 5. The CDR3 spells CASSSTGVNTEAFF. For the CDR3, the DNA is TGTGCCAGCAGCTCAACAGGGGTTAACACTGAAGCTTTCTTT.

This CDR3 reads CSVEDLTGEGYTF. Here the CDR3 DNA reads TGCAGCGTTGAAGATCTAACAGGGGAAGGCTACACCTTC. The J gene is TRBJ1-2, the V gene TRBV29-1; 7 nucleotides line up with TRBD1. This CDR3 spans 13 amino acids. Germline assignment: CDR1 SQVTM and CDR2 ANQGSEA. Germline trimming cut 0 bases from V and 8 bases from J; bases unmatched to any gene: 6.

This clone occurred a few times. The genes are TRBV15 and TRBJ2-7; TRBD1 aligns across 7 bases. CDR3 length equals 14 residues. After removal of 5 bases from V and 4 bases from J, the junction contained 8 bases not matched to a gene. Germline V gives CDR1 LNHNV, CDR2 YYDKDF (reference sequence). In DNA, the CDR3 is TGTGCCACCAGCCACGCGGACAGGAGGTACGAGCAGTACTTC. Its translation is CATSHADRRYEQYF.

The chain recombines TRBV30 with TRBJ2-5; no reliable D call. CDR1 is GTSNPN and CDR2 is SVGIG in the germline V gene (reference sequence). V gave up 5 bases and J gave up 1 base, with 8 bases separating them. The CDR3 runs 12 residues. This chain's CDR3 is CAWSASQETQYF. CDR3 DNA sequence: TGTGCCTGGTCGGCCTCCCAAGAGACCCAGTACTTC.

V gene TRBV14 combines with J gene TRBJ2-6; D might be TRBD2 (6 bases). The V gene's germline CDR1 is SGHDN and CDR2 FVKESK. Trimming cost V 4 bases and J 3 bases, with 10 bases left between them. This CDR3 is 15 amino acids long. The CDR3 DNA reads TGTGCCAGCAGCCCTTGGGGGGTTGGGGCCAACGTCCTGACTTTC. Its protein product is CASSPWGVGANVLTF.

The chain carries TRBV5-1 and TRBJ2-7, with 7 bases fitting TRBD1. This CDR3 is 14 amino acids long. Per the germline V gene, CDR1 is SGHRS and CDR2 is YFSETQ. V was clipped by 0 bases and J by 5 bases; unmatched bases: 5. The CDR3 DNA sequence: TGCGCCAGCAGCTTGGTAGGGGGCCAGGACGAGCAGTACTTC. Translating gives CASSLVGGQDEQYF.

The genes are TRBV7-2 and TRBJ1-4, with D tentatively TRBD1 (6 bases). Germline lookup yields CDR1 SGHTA and CDR2 FQGNSA. The CDR3 is 17 residues long. V lost 1 base to trimming and J lost 2 bases, with 14 bases between them. The CDR3: CASSLGVGGGTNEKLFF. The CDR3 DNA follows: TGTGCCAGCAGCTTAGGGGTTGGCGGGGGCACTAATGAAAAACTGTTTTTT.

The chain uses TRBV28 and TRBJ1-6; 8 bases agree with TRBD1. J lost 9 bases, V lost 3 bases, and 4 bases had no gene match. The length of the CDR3 is 14 residues. Germline V gene sequence: CDR1 MDHEN, CDR2 SYDVKM. The CDR3 loop is CASSLTGASSPLHF. CDR3 coding DNA: TGTGCCAGCAGTTTGACAGGGGCGTCTTCACCCCTCCACTTT.

V and J are TRBV29-1 and TRBJ2-1, with 9 positions matching TRBD2. The CDR3 is made up of 13 amino acids. Germline lookup yields CDR1 SQVTM and CDR2 ANQGSEA. V was clipped by 5 bases and J by 4 bases; unmatched bases: 3. The CDR3 DNA reads TGCAGCGTTAGGACTAGCGCGTACAATGAGCAGTTCTTC. Translating gives CSVRTSAYNEQFF.

This sequence joins TRBV27 and TRBJ1-3, with D maybe TRBD1 (6 bases). Between the trimmed V and J ends, which lost 5 bases and 0 bases, there was a span of 17 bases. CDR1 and CDR2 (germline): MNHEY, SMNVEV (reference sequence). CDR3 size: 17 residues. CDR3: CASSESPGVTSGNTIYF. Written as DNA, the CDR3 is TGTGCCAGCAGTGAGTCCCCAGGGGTTACCTCTGGAAACACCATATATTTT.

The chain joins TRBV12-3 or TRBV12-4 to TRBJ1-2; maybe TRBD1 (5 bases). V gave up 6 bases and J gave up 7 bases, with 12 bases separating them. The CDR3 extends over 12 amino acids. The CDR3 DNA reads TGTGCCAGCAGCACGGGCAGGGTTGGCTACACCTTC. Amino acid sequence: CASSTGRVGYTF.

The CDR3 region has the DNA TGTGCCAGCAGCCCCCGGGACAGGTACCAAGAGACCCAGTACTTC. It codes for CASSPRDRYQETQYF. V is TRBV28 and J is TRBJ2-5; TRBD1 matches at 8 bases. The CDR3 consists of 15 residues. V lost 6 bases and J lost 0; bases outside the gene matches: 6. CDR1 MDHEN and CDR2 SYDVKM come from the germline V gene.

This sequence joins TRBV12-3 or TRBV12-4 and TRBJ2-1; D is uncertain. Trimming removed 5 bases at V and 2 bases at J, with 7 bases between. The CDR3 has 13 residues. This CDR3 is CASSLTAYNEQFF. The CDR3 bases are TGTGCCAGCAGTCTAACAGCCTACAATGAGCAGTTCTTC.